These 8 T cell receptor beta chains originate from one sample sequenced in a study of T cell changes during pregnancy in multiple sclerosis. The repertoire was sequenced with immunoSEQ multiplex PCR; TCRdb's copy has only in-frame clones and lacks some. Seen here are roughly 38,000 clones, around 94% observed once, and the top ten hold around 0.78%. Sequenced material: CD4+ T cells from peripheral blood mononuclear cells, taken before pregnancy. The source is a female donor with multiple sclerosis, enrolled in a pregnancy study.

The chain has TRBV28 and TRBJ2-7, with TRBD1 matching over 7 bases. The germline gives CDR1 MDHEN, CDR2 SYDVKM. The ends lost 5 bases at V and 3 bases at J; junction bases unmatched: 10. The CDR3 loop spans 15 amino acids. CDR3 bases: TGTGCCAGCAGTATCGACCCGGGACAGAACTACGAGCAGTACTTC. It specifies CASSIDPGQNYEQYF.

V gene TRBV2 combines with J gene TRBJ2-3, with TRBD2 matching over 11 bases. Per the germline V gene, CDR1 is SNHLY and CDR2 is FYNNEI. With V trimmed by 3 bases and J by 4 bases, 6 bases remained unmatched. The CDR3 length is 16 residues. Here the CDR3 reads CASSDSLAGGPDTQYF. In DNA, the CDR3 is TGTGCCAGCAGTGACTCGCTAGCGGGAGGACCAGATACGCAGTATTTT.

V and J are TRBV18 and TRBJ1-2; TRBD1 matches 9 bases. Per germline, CDR1 KGHSH and CDR2 LQKENI. The CDR3 is 15 amino acids. V gave up 6 bases and J gave up 8 bases; unmatched junction bases: 13. The CDR3 sequence is CASSPNPGQGRGYTF. CDR3 coding DNA: TGTGCCAGCTCTCCTAACCCGGGACAGGGAAGAGGCTACACCTTC.

This clone was seen once. CDR3 loop: CAISAPLGTSGMSSYNEQFF. The CDR3, as DNA: TGTGCCATCAGTGCCCCCCTGGGGACTAGCGGGATGAGCTCCTACAATGAGCAGTTCTTC. This chain links TRBV10-3 with TRBJ2-1; 13 bases align to TRBD2. Germline V lookup: CDR1 ENHRY, CDR2 SYGVKD. The CDR3 sequence is 20 residues long. After removal of 4 bases from V and 0 bases from J, the junction contained 12 bases not matched to a gene.

The chain carries TRBV9 and TRBJ2-5; no definite D call. V was clipped by 0 bases and J by 3 bases, with 12 bases between them. This CDR3 is 15 amino acids long. CDR1 is SGDLS and CDR2 is YYNGEE in the germline V gene. The CDR3 DNA reads as TGTGCCAGCAGCGTAGGCCGGGTAGTTAAAGAGACCCAGTACTTC. Residues: CASSVGRVVKETQYF.

The chain recombines TRBV6-5 with TRBJ2-1; D not certain. Germline V gene sequence: CDR1 MNHEY, CDR2 SVGAGI. V was pared by 5 bases and J by 5 bases, with 13 bases between. The CDR3 has 14 amino acids. CDR3: CASSVSVLDNEQFF. CDR3 coding DNA: TGTGCCAGCAGTGTCAGCGTACTCGACAATGAGCAGTTCTTC.

V usage is TRBV19 and J usage is TRBJ2-1, with 8 nucleotides matching TRBD1. The CDR3 runs 22 residues. Germline-derived CDR1 and CDR2 are LNHDA and SQIVND (reference sequence). Trimming took 2 bases from V and 7 from J; bases not matched to a gene: 28. CDR3: CASSILMGPGVVVDRVRNEQFF. The CDR3 DNA reads as TGTGCCAGTAGTATATTGATGGGGCCCGGGGTGGTCGTGGACAGGGTTAGAAATGAGCAGTTCTTC.

This clone was seen just once. This rearrangement joins TRBV5-6 to TRBJ2-7; possibly TRBD1 for D (6 bases). Trimming shortened V by 7 bases and J by 3 bases, and 11 bases separated the two germline ends. The CDR3 sequence is 12 residues long. The germline CDR1 and CDR2 sequences are SGHDT and YYEEEE. DNA of the CDR3: TGTGCCAGCTCCACAGGGATCTACGAGCAGTACTTC. This encodes CASSTGIYEQYF.